The 5 T cell receptor beta chains listed next were all sequenced from one sample in a study of blood T cell repertoires in COVID-19. Some clones are missing from TCRdb's copy, which holds only in-frame ones; the method was immunoSEQ multiplex PCR. Of 190,000 or so clones detected, around 87% appear once; the ten largest clones hold 2.7%. Specimen: peripheral blood. The source is a man aged 40-49 years with active or convalescent COVID-19.

This clone has just a few counts. The chain links TRBV6-4 to TRBJ2-2, with D possibly being TRBD1 (5 bases). V gave up 7 bases and J gave up 5 bases, with 14 bases separating them. The length of the CDR3 is 14 residues. Germline CDR1 MRHNA, CDR2 SNTAGT. The CDR3 here is CASTPTPGTGELFF. Written as DNA, the CDR3 is TGTGCCAGCACCCCGACTCCAGGGACCGGGGAGCTGTTTTTT.

The genes are TRBV6-5 and TRBJ1-6, with TRBD1 matching over 8 bases. Per the germline V gene, CDR1 is MNHEY and CDR2 is SVGAGI. Losses at the gene ends were 9 bases for V and 3 bases for J; bases not matched to a gene: 4. CDR3 length: 14 residues. CDR3 protein: CASYTGGYNSPLHF. CDR3 DNA sequence: TGTGCCAGTTACACAGGGGGCTATAATTCACCCCTCCACTTT.

V and J are TRBV2 and TRBJ2-1; 10 nucleotides line up with TRBD1. Germline CDR1 and CDR2: SNHLY and FYNNEI. V lost 11 bases, J lost 1 base, and 2 bases stayed unmatched. The CDR3 contains 13 residues. This CDR3 reads CAGQGDSYNEQFF. CDR3 DNA sequence: TGTGCCGGACAGGGGGATTCCTACAATGAGCAGTTCTTC.

The chain carries TRBV7-2 and TRBJ2-7; 8 positions match TRBD1. The CDR3 loop spans 14 amino acids. V lost 3 bases to trimming and J lost 4 bases; unmatched junction nucleotides: 5. The germline V gene has CDR1 SGHTA and CDR2 FQGNSA. In DNA, the CDR3 is TGTGCCAGCAGCTTGGGACAGGATCGTTACGAGCAGTACTTC. Its translation is CASSLGQDRYEQYF.

The genes are TRBV28 and TRBJ2-3, with 7 bases matching TRBD1. Trimming took 6 bases from V and 1 from J; bases not matched to a gene: 10. Germline CDR1 and CDR2: MDHEN and SYDVKM. The CDR3 is 16 amino acids. The CDR3 here is CASRHRQGEGTDTQYF. The CDR3 nucleotides are TGTGCCAGCAGACACCGACAGGGAGAGGGCACAGATACGCAGTATTTT.